The 24 T cell receptor beta chains reported below all come from one sample, sequenced in a study of T cell changes during pregnancy in multiple sclerosis (dated by TCRdb to between 2018 and 2021). The method behind the library was the immunoSEQ multiplex PCR assay. What TCRdb holds here is the immuneACCESS table cut down to in-frame rearrangements. Part of the clones is not present; checked against another copy, under half of the missing clones reflect an unresolved V gene, and the others are unexplained. This sample gives 70,000 to 100,000 clones in total; 90% to 95% of them show up just once. The ten largest clones take up roughly 4.5% of the sample. The sample consisted of peripheral blood, taken in the first trimester of pregnancy. The receptors stem from a female donor with multiple sclerosis, enrolled in a pregnancy study.

The chain recombines TRBV29-1 with TRBJ1-2; 11 nucleotides align to TRBD1. J gave up 5 bases and V 4 bases, and 6 bases lay outside the gene matches. This CDR3 is 14 amino acids long. Per germline, CDR1 SQVTM and CDR2 ANQGSEA. The CDR3 loop is CSVVAGTGGYGYTF. CDR3 nucleotides: TGCAGCGTTGTGGCTGGGACAGGGGGATATGGCTACACCTTC. The full variable domain, in which reference TRBV29-1 and TRBJ1-2 provide the parts outside the CDR3, is SAVISQKPSRDICQRGTSLTIQCQVDSQVTMMFWYRQQPGQSLTLIATANQGSEATYESGFVIDKFPISRPNLTFSTLTVSNMSPEDSSIYLCSVVAGTGGYGYTFGSGTRLTVV.

This chain uses TRBV5-4 with TRBJ2-5, with 9 bases aligning to TRBD2. V was pared by 4 bases and J by 1 base, with 5 bases of the junction left unmatched. The CDR3 totals 15 residues. The germline gives CDR1 SGHNT, CDR2 YYREEE (reference sequence). The CDR3 protein is CASSPHSGSQETQYF. As DNA, the CDR3 is TGTGCCAGCAGCCCGCATAGCGGGAGCCAAGAGACCCAGTACTTC.

To note about this clone: Other DNA variants within this sample encode the same CDR3. The rearrangement joins TRBV7-9 to TRBJ1-1; D remains ambiguous. There are 11 residues in the CDR3. Germline V lookup: CDR1 SEHNR, CDR2 FQNEAQ (reference sequence). Trimming removed 4 bases at V and 4 bases at J, with 4 bases between. The CDR3 loop is CASSSSTEAFF. The CDR3 DNA is TGTGCCAGCAGCTCCTCCACTGAAGCTTTCTTT. Complete variable domain (other parts from reference TRBV7-9 and TRBJ1-1): DTGVSQNPRHKITKRGQNVTFRCDPISEHNRLYWYRQTLGQGPEFLTYFQNEAQLEKSRLLSDRFSAERPKGSFSTLEIQRTEQGDSAMYLCASSSSTEAFFGQGTRLTVV.

The DNA of the CDR3 is TGTGCCAGCAGCGTCCACCTGTCGACTAGCGGGGGGGCGGGTGAGCAGTTCTTC. Translating it yields CASSVHLSTSGGAGEQFF. V gene TRBV9 combines with J gene TRBJ2-1, with 14 bases identical to TRBD2. V shed 2 bases, J shed 9 bases, and the junction held 13 bases outside the gene matches. The V gene's germline CDR1 is SGDLS and CDR2 YYNGEE. This CDR3 comprises 18 residues.

The gene calls are TRBV7-2 and TRBJ1-1; the D gene is possibly TRBD1 (5 bases). With 2 bases removed from V and 7 bases from J, the gap between germline ends came to 11 bases. The germline V gene encodes CDR1 SGHTA and CDR2 FQGNSA. The CDR3 runs to 13 residues. CDR3 DNA: TGTGCCAGCAGCTTAACAGACAGATTTGAAGCTTTCTTT. Translating gives CASSLTDRFEAFF.

V and J are TRBV14 and TRBJ2-5; no clear D. The CDR3 runs to 14 residues. Germline V gene sequence: CDR1 SGHDN, CDR2 FVKESK. V was shortened by 1 base and J by 2 bases, with 8 bases between the two germline ends. CDR3 protein: CASSQGGAQETQYF. The CDR3 nucleotides are TGTGCCAGCAGCCAAGGTGGAGCTCAAGAGACCCAGTACTTC.

A remark on this clone: Sequence at one end of the junction differs from germline and may be a read error. The CDR3 DNA reads TGTGCTAGCAGACCCTTAAGGGGGACAGCAAACACCGGGGAGCTGTTTTTT. The encoded protein is CASRPLRGTANTGELFF. The rearrangement joins TRBV7-7 to TRBJ2-2; 7 nucleotides agree with TRBD1. Germline CDR1 SSHAT, CDR2 FNYEAQ (reference sequence). The CDR3 has 17 residues.

This chain joins TRBV9 and TRBJ1-1; weak D call: TRBD1 (6 bases). Germline CDR1 reads SGDLS; CDR2 reads YYNGEE. This CDR3 comprises 13 residues. Trimming stripped 7 bases from V and 0 bases from J, with 10 bases between. CDR3 protein: CASARGLNTEAFF. In DNA form, the CDR3 reads TGTGCCAGCGCGCGGGGGCTGAACACTGAAGCTTTCTTT.

This chain joins TRBV14 and TRBJ1-2; 9 bases fit TRBD1. The V gene end was trimmed by 3 bases and the J gene end by 4 bases; junction bases not matched to a gene: 6. CDR3 length: 15 residues. Germline CDR1 reads SGHDN; CDR2 reads FVKESK. CDR3 sequence: CASSQGQGRRYGYTF. CDR3 nucleotide sequence: TGTGCCAGCAGCCAGGGACAGGGCAGGCGCTATGGCTACACCTTC.

This rearrangement joins TRBV27 to TRBJ2-4; D possibly corresponds to TRBD2 (6 bases). CDR1 and CDR2 (germline): MNHEY, SMNVEV (reference sequence). There are 14 residues in the CDR3. Trimming shortened V by 4 bases and J by 6 bases, and 13 bases separated the two germline ends. Here the CDR3 reads CASSSGGIGNIQYF. In DNA, the CDR3 is TGTGCCAGCAGTTCTGGCGGGATCGGAAACATTCAGTACTTC.

The V and J genes are TRBV19 and TRBJ1-1; 9 bases match TRBD1. Germline V gene data show CDR1 as LNHDA and CDR2 as SQIVND (reference sequence). CDR3 size: 20 residues. Trimming removed 5 bases from V and 4 bases from J; junction bases left unmatched: 23. The CDR3 DNA reads TGTGCCAGTAGTCCTAGCCACCGCCCGGATACAGGGGGCTTGGGCACTGAAGCTTTCTTT. The encoded protein is CASSPSHRPDTGGLGTEAFF.

This sequence joins TRBV15 and TRBJ1-3; 9 bases are a match to TRBD1. Unmatched junction bases numbered 5, after V lost 1 base and J lost 4 bases. This CDR3 is built from 16 residues. In germline, CDR1 is LNHNV, CDR2 YYDKDF (reference sequence). The CDR3 reads CATSRAGQGPGNTIYF. The CDR3 DNA sequence: TGTGCCACCAGCAGAGCTGGACAGGGGCCCGGAAACACCATATATTTT. Looking up the rest from reference TRBV15 and TRBJ1-3 gives the full variable domain: DAMVIQNPRYQVTQFGKPVTLSCSQTLNHNVMYWYQQKSSQAPKLLFHYYDKDFNNEADTPDNFQSRRPNTSFCFLDIRSPGLGDTAMYLCATSRAGQGPGNTIYFGEGSWLTVV.

The chain has TRBV19 and TRBJ2-2, with D hard to call. The CDR3 consists of 14 residues. Trimming took off 1 base at V and 1 base at J, with 4 bases between the two ends. CDR1 LNHDA and CDR2 SQIVND come from the germline V gene (reference sequence). CDR3 amino acids: CASSIGQNTGELFF. CDR3 sequence (DNA): TGTGCCAGTAGTATAGGGCAGAACACCGGGGAGCTGTTTTTT.

This clone was found a few times. The CDR3 coding sequence is TGTGCCAGCACCGAAGGGGTGAACACCGGGGAGCTGTTTTTT. Its translation is CASTEGVNTGELFF. This rearrangement joins TRBV6-5 to TRBJ2-2; maybe TRBD1 (5 bases). The CDR3 has 14 residues. V lost 7 bases to trimming and J lost 1 base, with 10 bases between them. Looked up from germline, CDR1 is MNHEY and CDR2 is SVGAGI.

The chain recombines TRBV6-1 with TRBJ1-1; D is ambiguous. V lost 7 bases and J 0 bases, leaving 12 bases between the germline ends. Germline V lookup: CDR1 MNHNS, CDR2 SASEGT. The CDR3 totals 14 residues. This chain's CDR3 is CASTVGVLNTEAFF. In nucleotides, the CDR3 is TGTGCCAGCACCGTCGGGGTTCTGAACACTGAAGCTTTCTTT.

V is TRBV11-2 and J is TRBJ1-6, with TRBD1 as a possible D gene (5 bases). The CDR3 contains 13 residues. V dropped 3 bases and J dropped 13 bases, with 13 bases sitting between them. CDR1 SGHAT and CDR2 FQNNGV come from the germline V gene. The CDR3 spells CASSFQGVAPLHF. The CDR3, as DNA: TGTGCCAGCAGCTTTCAAGGGGTTGCGCCCCTCCACTTT.

CDR3 sequence: CASRRQGSNTEAFF. In DNA, the CDR3 is TGTGCCAGCAGGAGACAGGGATCGAACACTGAAGCTTTCTTT. The rearrangement joins TRBV11-2 to TRBJ1-1, with TRBD1 identical over 7 bases. CDR1 and CDR2 from the germline V gene are SGHAT and FQNNGV. The CDR3 contains 14 residues. V dropped 6 bases and J dropped 1; count of bases not matched to a gene: 5.

CDR3 loop: CASSDRRDQETQYF. CDR3 nucleotide sequence: TGTGCCAGCAGCGATAGGAGGGACCAAGAGACCCAGTACTTC. The chain links TRBV2 to TRBJ2-5; D possibly corresponds to TRBD2 (6 bases). Looked up from germline, CDR1 is SNHLY and CDR2 is FYNNEI. Deletions cut 6 bases from V and 0 bases from J, with 11 bases between. The CDR3 is 14 amino acids.

The genes are TRBV27 and TRBJ1-3, with TRBD1 as a possible D gene (5 bases). Germline V gene lookup returns CDR1 MNHEY and CDR2 SMNVEV (reference sequence). The CDR3 length is 14 residues. Trimming shortened V by 11 bases and J by 3 bases, and 17 bases separated the two germline ends. CDR3 residues: CARGGEICGNTIYF. As DNA, the CDR3 is TGTGCCCGCGGGGGGGAGATATGTGGAAACACCATATATTTT.

The genes are TRBV27 and TRBJ1-5; 7 nucleotides agree with TRBD1. The CDR3 extends over 15 amino acids. V was clipped by 5 bases and J by 2 bases; unmatched bases: 6. CDR1 is MNHEY, CDR2 SMNVEV, per germline (reference sequence). The chain's CDR3 is CASSLGGLGNQPQHF. In nucleotides, the CDR3 is TGTGCCAGCAGTCTAGGGGGCTTGGGCAATCAGCCCCAGCATTTT.

This clone was picked up one time. V usage is TRBV23-1 and J usage is TRBJ2-7; the D gene is possibly TRBD2 (6 bases). TRBV23-1 belongs to the ORF category, with a function that is uncertain. V shed 8 bases and J shed 1 base, with 21 bases lying between them. The CDR3 totals 16 residues. The CDR3 here is CASHNPGDGESYEQYF. The CDR3 DNA reads TGCGCCAGCCACAACCCGGGGGACGGAGAGTCCTACGAGCAGTACTTC.

The DNA for the CDR3 is TGTGCCAGCACTCAGGGGCAAGGCTACACCTTC. This encodes CASTQGQGYTF. The rearrangement uses TRBV2 and TRBJ1-2, with D perhaps matching TRBD1 (6 bases). This CDR3 has 11 residues. The V end lost 7 bases, the J end lost 8 bases, and 11 bases lay between the germline ends. Germline CDR1 and CDR2: SNHLY and FYNNEI.

CDR3 sequence: CATRSKNIQYF. CDR3 sequence (DNA): TGCGCCACCCGGTCCAAAAACATTCAGTACTTC. The V gene is TRBV10-1, the J gene TRBJ2-4; no definite D call. This CDR3 is built from 11 residues. The V gene's germline CDR1 is WNHNN and CDR2 SYGVQD (reference sequence). Trimming removed 10 bases from V and 2 bases from J, with 6 bases in between.

In this sample, this clone turned up once. The gene calls are TRBV7-9 and TRBJ2-3, with 8 bases aligning to TRBD2. The CDR3 loop spans 15 amino acids. The germline V gene has CDR1 SEHNR and CDR2 FQNEAQ (reference sequence). Trimming cost V 0 bases and J 5 bases; bases outside gene matches: 4. The CDR3: CASSLASGGGDTQYF. The CDR3 nucleotides read TGTGCCAGCAGCTTAGCCAGCGGGGGAGGAGATACGCAGTATTTT.